Following are 21 T cell receptor beta chains from one sample sequenced in a study of blood T cell repertoires in COVID-19. Here immunoSEQ multiplex PCR was the method, and the copy in TCRdb shows in-frame clones only, minus some. The repertoire holds 250,000 to 300,000 clones, 85% to 90% seen once, with roughly 12% in the top ten. Specimen: peripheral blood. The receptor source for this set is a woman in her 30s with COVID-19, enrolled during active disease.

This chain links TRBV30 with TRBJ2-7; possible D gene TRBD2, 5 bases. The CDR3 totals 14 residues. CDR1 is GTSNPN, CDR2 SVGIG, per germline (reference sequence). The germline V and J ends were trimmed by 0 bases and 5 bases, with 14 bases remaining between them. The CDR3 is CAWSVGGSSHEQYF. The CDR3 DNA sequence: TGTGCCTGGAGTGTAGGAGGTAGCAGCCACGAGCAGTACTTC.

This clone occurred once. This chain connects TRBV25-1 to TRBJ2-3; 10 bases map to TRBD1. The CDR3 loop spans 15 amino acids. The junction had 4 bases not matched to a gene; V was cut back by 3 bases and J by 4 bases. CDR1 is MGHDK and CDR2 is SYGVNS in the germline V gene. In DNA, the CDR3 is TGTGCCAGCAGTGAGGACAGGGGGGCCCCAGATACGCAGTATTTT. Its translation is CASSEDRGAPDTQYF.

The chain is built from TRBV4-1 and TRBJ2-7; 10 bases map to TRBD2. The V and J ends lost 2 bases and 4 bases, in that order; junction bases with no gene match: 8. Germline V CDR1 and CDR2: MGHRA, YSYEKL. The CDR3 consists of 16 residues. The CDR3: CASSQPRAGGPYEQYF. The CDR3, as DNA: TGCGCCAGCAGCCAACCTAGAGCGGGAGGGCCGTACGAGCAGTACTTC.

The chain employs TRBV5-6 and TRBJ2-7; 8 positions match TRBD1. The V and J ends lost 4 bases and 3 bases, in that order; junction bases with no gene match: 6. Per the germline V gene, CDR1 is SGHDT and CDR2 is YYEEEE. CDR3 length: 14 residues. The CDR3 sequence is CASSPRDRSYEQYF. CDR3 coding DNA: TGTGCCAGCAGCCCTAGGGACAGGAGCTACGAGCAGTACTTC.

The rearrangement joins TRBV2 to TRBJ2-7; 9 nucleotides line up with TRBD1. The CDR3 contains 15 residues. After removal of 6 bases from V and 5 bases from J, the junction contained 11 bases not matched to a gene. Germline CDR1 reads SNHLY; CDR2 reads FYNNEI. CDR3 nucleotides: TGTGCCAGCAGCAGGCGCGGGGACAGGGCCCACGAGCAGTACTTC. The encoded protein is CASSRRGDRAHEQYF.

V usage is TRBV5-1 and J usage is TRBJ2-3; a possible D gene is TRBD2 (6 bases). This CDR3 has 15 amino acids. The V end lost 2 bases, the J end lost 3 bases, and 13 bases lay between the germline ends. Per the germline V gene, CDR1 is SGHRS and CDR2 is YFSETQ. The CDR3 nucleotides read TGCGCCAGCAGCTTTTCGGGACTGACAACAGATACGCAGTATTTT. It is translated as CASSFSGLTTDTQYF. Supplemented by reference TRBV5-1 and TRBJ2-3, the full variable domain reads KAGVTQTPRYLIKTRGQQVTLSCSPISGHRSVSWYQQTPGQGLQFLFEYFSETQRNKGNFPGRFSGRQFSNSRSEMNVSTLELGDSALYLCASSFSGLTTDTQYFGPGTRLTVL.

This chain uses TRBV27 with TRBJ2-1; 8 positions agree with TRBD2. The CDR3 is made up of 15 amino acids. The V and J ends lost 7 bases and 8 bases, in that order; junction bases with no gene match: 13. Germline CDR1 is MNHEY and CDR2 is SMNVEV (reference sequence). The DNA of the CDR3 is TGTGCCAGCACCGCGTTTTTAGCGGGAATCGATGAGCAGTTCTTC. This translates into CASTAFLAGIDEQFF.

The CDR3 nucleotides read TGTGCCAGCAGTCTACAGGGGGCCAACGAGCAGTACTTC. Protein sequence: CASSLQGANEQYF. The chain uses TRBV27 and TRBJ2-7; 9 positions agree with TRBD1. CDR1 is MNHEY and CDR2 is SMNVEV in the germline V gene (reference sequence). With 5 bases clipped from V and 5 bases from J, the junction kept 4 bases outside the gene matches. This CDR3 is 13 amino acids long.

This clone is a singleton in its sample. The genes are TRBV7-2 and TRBJ2-1, with D possibly TRBD2 on 5 matching bases. The germline V gene encodes CDR1 SGHTA and CDR2 FQGNSA. The CDR3 runs 15 residues. V shed 5 bases and J shed 8 bases, with 19 bases lying between them. This CDR3 is CASSREPATRDEQFF. Here the CDR3 DNA reads TGTGCCAGCAGCAGGGAGCCAGCCACTCGGGATGAGCAGTTCTTC.

This sequence joins TRBV28 and TRBJ2-1, with 9 bases fitting TRBD1. Losses at the gene ends were 5 bases for V and 6 bases for J; bases not matched to a gene: 11. The CDR3 has 16 amino acids. Germline V gene lookup returns CDR1 MDHEN and CDR2 SYDVKM. CDR3 sequence reads: CASSIPGTGIPNEQFF. The CDR3 region has the DNA TGTGCCAGCAGTATTCCCGGGACAGGGATCCCCAATGAGCAGTTCTTC. Variable domain in full (rest from reference TRBV28 and TRBJ2-1): DVKVTQSSRYLVKRTGEKVFLECVQDMDHENMFWYRQDPGLGLRLIYFSYDVKMKEKGDIPEGYSVSREKKERFSLILESASTNQTSMYLCASSIPGTGIPNEQFFGPGTRLTVL.

The CDR3 nucleotides read TGTGCCAGCTCAGGGTTGTCGGGGGTAAGTCAGCCCCAGCATTTT. Translated: CASSGLSGVSQPQHF. V usage is TRBV18 and J usage is TRBJ1-5; D might be TRBD1 (5 bases). V dropped 5 bases and J dropped 6 bases, with 17 bases sitting between them. The germline CDR1 and CDR2 sequences are KGHSH and LQKENI. This CDR3 is 15 amino acids long.

V is TRBV5-6 and J is TRBJ2-5; TRBD1 is a possible D gene (6 bases). Trimming left V 3 bases short and J 6 bases short, with 12 bases between. Per the germline V gene, CDR1 is SGHDT and CDR2 is YYEEEE. The CDR3 runs to 13 residues. In DNA, the CDR3 is TGTGCCAGCAGCTGGGACATTGAAAAGACCCAGTACTTC. This gives the protein CASSWDIEKTQYF.

This chain connects TRBV28 to TRBJ1-1, with TRBD1 as a possible D gene (6 bases). Deletions cut 5 bases from V and 9 bases from J, with 16 bases between. Germline V gene data show CDR1 as MDHEN and CDR2 as SYDVKM. This CDR3 has 13 residues. The DNA for the CDR3 is TGTGCCAGCAGTCCCCCCCCGACAGGCCAAGCTTTCTTT. Encoded protein: CASSPPPTGQAFF.

This chain connects TRBV11-2 to TRBJ2-1; 9 nucleotides agree with TRBD1. Germline values: CDR1 SGHAT, CDR2 FQNNGV. J was trimmed by 6 bases and V by 2 bases; bases with no gene match: 11. The CDR3 has 17 residues. The CDR3 DNA reads as TGTGCCAGCAGCTTAATTATAGGGACAGGGCCAATCAATGAGCAGTTCTTC. Its protein is CASSLIIGTGPINEQFF.

This chain joins TRBV25-1 and TRBJ2-5, with a tentative D call TRBD1 (6 bases). The germline V and J ends were trimmed by 1 base and 5 bases, with 8 bases remaining between them. Germline values: CDR1 MGHDK, CDR2 SYGVNS. CDR3 length: 13 amino acids. Here the CDR3 reads CASSEWQGETQYF. The CDR3 DNA reads as TGTGCCAGCAGTGAATGGCAGGGGGAGACCCAGTACTTC. Full variable domain (remainder filled in from reference TRBV25-1 and TRBJ2-5): EADIYQTPRYLVIGTGKKITLECSQTMGHDKMYWYQQDPGMELHLIHYSYGVNSTEKGDLSSESTVSRIRTEHFPLTLESARPSHTSQYLCASSEWQGETQYFGPGTRLLVL.

This clone was counted a single time. The V gene is TRBV5-4, the J gene TRBJ1-6; D is unresolved. The CDR3 has 14 residues. Trimming took 4 bases from V and 7 from J, leaving 12 bases between them. CDR1 is SGHNT and CDR2 is YYREEE in the germline V gene (reference sequence). CDR3 sequence: CASSPDAGNSPLHF. DNA of the CDR3: TGTGCCAGCAGCCCCGACGCCGGGAATTCACCCCTCCACTTT.

The rearrangement joins TRBV13 to TRBJ2-1; 11 bases are shared with TRBD2. Per the germline V gene, CDR1 is PRHDT and CDR2 is FYEKMQ (reference sequence). The CDR3 covers 15 residues. Trimming removed 4 bases from V and 7 bases from J; junction bases left unmatched: 6. Written as DNA, the CDR3 is TGTGCCAGCAGCTCTACTAGCGGGAGTAGTAATGAGCAGTTCTTC. This gives the protein CASSSTSGSSNEQFF.

The chain recombines TRBV30 with TRBJ2-7; 9 nucleotides line up with TRBD1. There are 13 residues in the CDR3. The germline CDR1 and CDR2 sequences are GTSNPN and SVGIG (reference sequence). The junction had 5 bases not matched to a gene; V was cut back by 5 bases and J by 3 bases. The CDR3 sequence: CAWSRQGVYEQYF. For the CDR3, the DNA is TGTGCCTGGTCCCGACAGGGGGTCTACGAGCAGTACTTC.

This chain uses TRBV4-2 with TRBJ1-2, with 8 bases identical to TRBD1. The CDR3 is made up of 15 amino acids. Germline lookup yields CDR1 LGHNA and CDR2 YNFKEQ. Trimming took 0 bases from V and 5 from J; bases not matched to a gene: 5. CDR3 residues: CASSQEGTGSYGYTF. Written as DNA, the CDR3 is TGTGCCAGCAGCCAAGAGGGGACAGGCTCATATGGCTACACCTTC.

This chain connects TRBV6-5 to TRBJ1-2; TRBD1 might be the D (6 bases). The germline V gene encodes CDR1 MNHEY and CDR2 SVGAGI. The CDR3 is made up of 13 amino acids. Trimming pared 6 bases from V and 4 bases from J, leaving 12 bases between. CDR3 nucleotide sequence: TGTGCCAGCAGCAGCGACAGGACCTATGGCTACACCTTC. Amino acid sequence: CASSSDRTYGYTF.

The chain couples TRBV2 to TRBJ1-1, with 9 bases matching TRBD1. CDR1 SNHLY and CDR2 FYNNEI come from the germline V gene. J was trimmed by 5 bases and V by 5 bases; bases with no gene match: 6. This CDR3 comprises 14 residues. The CDR3 is CASSKYRGLTEAFF. The CDR3 bases are TGTGCCAGCAGTAAATACAGGGGGCTAACTGAAGCTTTCTTT.